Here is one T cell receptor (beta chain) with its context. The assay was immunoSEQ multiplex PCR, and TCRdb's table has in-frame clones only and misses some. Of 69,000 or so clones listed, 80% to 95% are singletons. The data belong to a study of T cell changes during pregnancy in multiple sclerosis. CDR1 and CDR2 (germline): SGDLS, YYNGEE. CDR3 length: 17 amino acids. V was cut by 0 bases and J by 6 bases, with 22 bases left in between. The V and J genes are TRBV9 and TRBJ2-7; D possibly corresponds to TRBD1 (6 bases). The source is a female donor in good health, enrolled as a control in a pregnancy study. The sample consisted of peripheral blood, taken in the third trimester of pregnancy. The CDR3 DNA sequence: TGTGCCAGCAGCGTAGGAAGCAAAGGACAGAAACCGATCGAGCAGTACTTC. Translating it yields CASSVGSKGQKPIEQYF.